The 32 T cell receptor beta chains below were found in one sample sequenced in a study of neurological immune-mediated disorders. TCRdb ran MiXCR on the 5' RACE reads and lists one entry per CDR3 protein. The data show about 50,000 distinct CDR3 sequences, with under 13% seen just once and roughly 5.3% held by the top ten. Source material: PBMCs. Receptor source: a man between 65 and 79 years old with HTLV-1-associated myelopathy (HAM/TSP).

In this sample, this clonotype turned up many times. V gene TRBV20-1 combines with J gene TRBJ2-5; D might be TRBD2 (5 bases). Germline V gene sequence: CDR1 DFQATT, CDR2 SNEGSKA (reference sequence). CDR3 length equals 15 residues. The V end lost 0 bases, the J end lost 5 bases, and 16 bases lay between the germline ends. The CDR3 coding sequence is TGCAGTGCTAGAGATCCCGGAGGCCGCGGCGAGACCCAGTACTTC. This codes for CSARDPGGRGETQYF.

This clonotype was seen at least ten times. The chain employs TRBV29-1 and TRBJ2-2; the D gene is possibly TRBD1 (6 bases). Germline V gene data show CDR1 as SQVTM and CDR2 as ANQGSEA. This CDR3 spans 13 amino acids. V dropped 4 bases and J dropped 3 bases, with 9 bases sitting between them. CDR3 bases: TGCAGCGTTGGGCAGGGGTACACCGGGGAGCTGTTTTTT. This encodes CSVGQGYTGELFF.

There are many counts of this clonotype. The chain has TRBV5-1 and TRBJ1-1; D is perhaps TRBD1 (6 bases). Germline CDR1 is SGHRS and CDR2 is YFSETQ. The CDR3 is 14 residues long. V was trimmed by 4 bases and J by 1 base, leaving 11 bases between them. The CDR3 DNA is TGCGCCAGCAGCACCCAGACAGGGAACACTGAAGCTTTCTTT. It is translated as CASSTQTGNTEAFF. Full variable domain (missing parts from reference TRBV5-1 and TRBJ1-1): KAGVTQTPRYLIKTRGQQVTLSCSPISGHRSVSWYQQTPGQGLQFLFEYFSETQRNKGNFPGRFSGRQFSNSRSEMNVSTLELGDSALYLCASSTQTGNTEAFFGQGTRLTVV.

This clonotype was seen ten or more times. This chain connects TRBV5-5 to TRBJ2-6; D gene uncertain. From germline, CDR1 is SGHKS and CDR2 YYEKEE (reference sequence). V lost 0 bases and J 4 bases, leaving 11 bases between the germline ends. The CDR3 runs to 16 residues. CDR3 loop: CASSLVLQSGANVLTF. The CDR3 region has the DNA TGTGCCAGCAGCTTGGTTTTACAGTCCGGGGCCAACGTCCTGACTTTC.

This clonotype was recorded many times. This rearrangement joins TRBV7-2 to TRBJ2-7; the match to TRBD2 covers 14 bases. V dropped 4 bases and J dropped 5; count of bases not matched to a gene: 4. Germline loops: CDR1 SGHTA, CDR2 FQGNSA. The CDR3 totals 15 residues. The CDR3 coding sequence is TGTGCCAGCAGCTGGGGACTAGCGGGAGTCGACGAGCAGTACTTC. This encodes CASSWGLAGVDEQYF.

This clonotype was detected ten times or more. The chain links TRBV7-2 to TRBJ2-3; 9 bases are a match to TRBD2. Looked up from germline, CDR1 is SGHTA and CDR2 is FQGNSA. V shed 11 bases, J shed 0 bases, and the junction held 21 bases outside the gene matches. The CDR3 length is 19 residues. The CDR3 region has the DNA TGTGCCGGTGGAGCGGGGGGCAGCACCAGGGGAAATAGCACAGATACGCAGTATTTT. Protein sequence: CAGGAGGSTRGNSTDTQYF. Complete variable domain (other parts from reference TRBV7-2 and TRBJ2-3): GAGVSQSPSNKVTEKGKDVELRCDPISGHTALYWYRQSLGQGLEFLIYFQGNSAPDKSGLPSDRFSAERTGGSVSTLTIQRTQQEDSAVYLCAGGAGGSTRGNSTDTQYFGPGTRLTVL.

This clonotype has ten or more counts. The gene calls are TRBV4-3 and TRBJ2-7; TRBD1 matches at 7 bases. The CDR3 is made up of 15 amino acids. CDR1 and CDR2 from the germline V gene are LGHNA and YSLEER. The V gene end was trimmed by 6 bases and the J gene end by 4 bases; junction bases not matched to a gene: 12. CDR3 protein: CASSTNLGQFYEQYF. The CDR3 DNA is TGCGCCAGCAGTACGAACCTGGGACAGTTTTACGAGCAGTACTTC.

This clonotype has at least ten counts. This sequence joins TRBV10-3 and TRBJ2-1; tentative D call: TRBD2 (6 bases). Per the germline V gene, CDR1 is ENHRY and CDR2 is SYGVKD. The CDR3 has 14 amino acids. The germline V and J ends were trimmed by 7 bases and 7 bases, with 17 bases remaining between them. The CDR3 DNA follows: TGTGCCATCAAAAGGCGGGATACGGATAATGAGCAGTTCTTC. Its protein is CAIKRRDTDNEQFF.

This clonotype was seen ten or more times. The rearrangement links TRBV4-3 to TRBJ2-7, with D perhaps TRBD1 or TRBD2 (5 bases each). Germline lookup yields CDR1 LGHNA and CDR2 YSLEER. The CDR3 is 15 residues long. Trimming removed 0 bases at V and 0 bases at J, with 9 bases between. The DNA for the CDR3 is TGCGCCAGCAGCCAAGATACGGGGCGCTCCTACGAGCAGTACTTC. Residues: CASSQDTGRSYEQYF.

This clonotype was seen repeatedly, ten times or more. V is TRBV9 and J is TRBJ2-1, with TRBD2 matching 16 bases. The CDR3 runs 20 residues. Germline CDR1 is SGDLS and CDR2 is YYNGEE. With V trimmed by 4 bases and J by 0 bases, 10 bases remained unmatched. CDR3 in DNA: TGTGCCAGCAGCCCCCGAGGGACTAGCGGGAGGGGGAGCTCCTACAATGAGCAGTTCTTC. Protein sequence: CASSPRGTSGRGSSYNEQFF. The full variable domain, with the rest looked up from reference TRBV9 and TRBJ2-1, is DSGVTQTPKHLITATGQRVTLRCSPRSGDLSVYWYQQSLDQGLQFLIQYYNGEERAKGNILERFSAQQFPDLHSELNLSSLELGDSALYFCASSPRGTSGRGSSYNEQFFGPGTRLTVL.

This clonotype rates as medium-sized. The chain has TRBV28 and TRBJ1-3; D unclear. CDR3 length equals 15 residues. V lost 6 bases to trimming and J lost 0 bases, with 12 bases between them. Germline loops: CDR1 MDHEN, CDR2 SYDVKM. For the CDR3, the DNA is TGTGCCAGCAGGCAAATGCGGGTCTCTGGAAACACCATATATTTT. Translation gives CASRQMRVSGNTIYF.

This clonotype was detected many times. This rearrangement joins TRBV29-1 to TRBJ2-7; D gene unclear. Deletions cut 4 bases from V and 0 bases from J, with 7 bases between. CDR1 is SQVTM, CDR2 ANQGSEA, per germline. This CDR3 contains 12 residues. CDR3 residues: CSVGGSSYEQYF. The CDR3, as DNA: TGCAGCGTTGGGGGAAGCTCCTACGAGCAGTACTTC.

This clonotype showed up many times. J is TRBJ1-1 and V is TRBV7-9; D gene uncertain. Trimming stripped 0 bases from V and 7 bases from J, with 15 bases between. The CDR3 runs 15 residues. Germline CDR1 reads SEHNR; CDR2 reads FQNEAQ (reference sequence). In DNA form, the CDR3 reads TGTGCCAGCAGCTTAGCGGGAAGCTCGGGCAATGAAGCTTTCTTT. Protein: CASSLAGSSGNEAFF.

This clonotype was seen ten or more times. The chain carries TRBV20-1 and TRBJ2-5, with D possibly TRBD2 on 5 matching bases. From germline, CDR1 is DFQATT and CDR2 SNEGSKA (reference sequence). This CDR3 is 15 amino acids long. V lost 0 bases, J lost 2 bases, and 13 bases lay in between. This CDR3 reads CSARDGAAAQETQYF. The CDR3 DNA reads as TGCAGTGCTAGAGACGGAGCGGCAGCTCAAGAGACCCAGTACTTC.

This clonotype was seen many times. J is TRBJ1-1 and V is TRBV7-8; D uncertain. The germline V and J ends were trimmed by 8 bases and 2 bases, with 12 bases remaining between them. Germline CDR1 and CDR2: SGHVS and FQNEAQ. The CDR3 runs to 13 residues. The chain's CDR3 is CASAGRLNTEAFF. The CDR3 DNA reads TGTGCCAGCGCGGGCAGGCTAAACACTGAAGCTTTCTTT.

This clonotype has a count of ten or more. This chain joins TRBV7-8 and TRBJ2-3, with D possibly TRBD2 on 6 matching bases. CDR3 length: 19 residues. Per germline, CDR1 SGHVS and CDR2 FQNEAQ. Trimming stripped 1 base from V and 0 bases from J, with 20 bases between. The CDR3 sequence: CASSLGLSFSGFSTDTQYF. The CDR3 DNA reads TGTGCCAGCAGCTTAGGCCTCTCCTTTAGCGGATTTAGCACAGATACGCAGTATTTT.

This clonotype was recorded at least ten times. The CDR3 sequence is CASSPQDGIQYF. CDR3 DNA: TGTGCCAGCAGCCCCCAGGACGGCATTCAGTACTTC. The chain has TRBV9 and TRBJ2-4; D not resolved. Trimming pared 4 bases from V and 9 bases from J, leaving 11 bases between. The germline V gene has CDR1 SGDLS and CDR2 YYNGEE. The CDR3 has 12 amino acids.

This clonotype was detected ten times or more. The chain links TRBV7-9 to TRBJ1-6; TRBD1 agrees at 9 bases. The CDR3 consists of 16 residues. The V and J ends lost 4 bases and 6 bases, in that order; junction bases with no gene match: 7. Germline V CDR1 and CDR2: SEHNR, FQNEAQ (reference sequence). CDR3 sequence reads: CASSSPGQGTNSPLHF. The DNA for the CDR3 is TGTGCCAGCAGCTCGCCAGGACAGGGGACTAATTCACCCCTCCACTTT.

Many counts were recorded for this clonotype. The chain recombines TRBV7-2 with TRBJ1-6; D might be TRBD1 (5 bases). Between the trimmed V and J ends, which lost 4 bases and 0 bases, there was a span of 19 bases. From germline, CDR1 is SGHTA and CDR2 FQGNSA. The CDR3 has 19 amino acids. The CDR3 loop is CASSSGLAPLSSYNSPLHF. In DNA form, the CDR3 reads TGTGCCAGCAGCTCAGGGTTGGCCCCTTTGAGCTCCTATAATTCACCCCTCCACTTT. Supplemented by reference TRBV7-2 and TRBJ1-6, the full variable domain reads GAGVSQSPSNKVTEKGKDVELRCDPISGHTALYWYRQSLGQGLEFLIYFQGNSAPDKSGLPSDRFSAERTGGSVSTLTIQRTQQEDSAVYLCASSSGLAPLSSYNSPLHFGNGTRLTVT.

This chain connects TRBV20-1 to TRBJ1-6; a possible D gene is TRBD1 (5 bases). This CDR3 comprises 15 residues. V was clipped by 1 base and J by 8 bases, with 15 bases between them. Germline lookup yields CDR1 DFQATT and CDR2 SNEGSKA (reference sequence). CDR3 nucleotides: TGCAGTGCTAGAGCACAGGTCCCCCATGATTCACCCCTCCACTTT. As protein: CSARAQVPHDSPLHF.

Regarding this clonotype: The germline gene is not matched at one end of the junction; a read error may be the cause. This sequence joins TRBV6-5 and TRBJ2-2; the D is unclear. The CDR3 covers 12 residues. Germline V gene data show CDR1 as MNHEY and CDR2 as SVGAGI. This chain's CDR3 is CASSSNTWELFF. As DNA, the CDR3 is TGTGCCAGCTCCTCGAACACCTGGGAGCTGTTTTTT.

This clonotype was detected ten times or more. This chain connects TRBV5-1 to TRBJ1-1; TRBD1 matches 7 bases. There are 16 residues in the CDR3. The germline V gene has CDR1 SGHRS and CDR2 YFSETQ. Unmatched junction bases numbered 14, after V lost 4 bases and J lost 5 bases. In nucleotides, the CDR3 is TGCGCCAGCAGCCCCGGGACAGTCCAGATGTGGACTGAAGCTTTCTTT. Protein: CASSPGTVQMWTEAFF. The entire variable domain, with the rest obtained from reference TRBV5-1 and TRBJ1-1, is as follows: KAGVTQTPRYLIKTRGQQVTLSCSPISGHRSVSWYQQTPGQGLQFLFEYFSETQRNKGNFPGRFSGRQFSNSRSEMNVSTLELGDSALYLCASSPGTVQMWTEAFFGQGTRLTVV.

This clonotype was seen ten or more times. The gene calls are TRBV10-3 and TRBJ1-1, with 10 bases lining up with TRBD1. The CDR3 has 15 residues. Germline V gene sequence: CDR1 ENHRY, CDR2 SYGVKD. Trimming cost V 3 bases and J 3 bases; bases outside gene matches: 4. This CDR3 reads CAISDTGTGDTEAFF. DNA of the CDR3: TGTGCCATCAGTGACACCGGGACAGGGGACACTGAAGCTTTCTTT.

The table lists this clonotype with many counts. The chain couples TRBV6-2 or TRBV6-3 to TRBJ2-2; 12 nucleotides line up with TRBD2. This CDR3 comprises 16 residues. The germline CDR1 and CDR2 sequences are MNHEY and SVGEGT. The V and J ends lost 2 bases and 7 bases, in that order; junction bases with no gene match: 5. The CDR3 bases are TGTGCCAGCAGTTACACGACTAGCGGGAGCGTCGGGGAGCTGTTTTTT. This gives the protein CASSYTTSGSVGELFF.

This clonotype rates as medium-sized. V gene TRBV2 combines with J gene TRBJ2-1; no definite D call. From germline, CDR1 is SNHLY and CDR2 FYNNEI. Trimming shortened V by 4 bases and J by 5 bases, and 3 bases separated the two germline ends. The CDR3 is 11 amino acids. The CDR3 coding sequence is TGTGCCAGCAGTGGACACAATGAGCAGTTCTTC. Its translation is CASSGHNEQFF.

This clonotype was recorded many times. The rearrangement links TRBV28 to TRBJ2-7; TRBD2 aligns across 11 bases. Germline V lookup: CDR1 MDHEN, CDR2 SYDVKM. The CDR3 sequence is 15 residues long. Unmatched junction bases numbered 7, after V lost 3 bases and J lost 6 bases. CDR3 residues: CASSFRASGRSEQYF. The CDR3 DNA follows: TGTGCCAGCAGTTTTCGGGCTAGCGGGAGGTCCGAGCAGTACTTC.

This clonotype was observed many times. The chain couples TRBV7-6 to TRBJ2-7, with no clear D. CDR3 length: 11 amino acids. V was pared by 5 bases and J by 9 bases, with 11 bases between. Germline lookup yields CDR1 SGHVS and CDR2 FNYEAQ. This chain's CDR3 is CASSLFGRQYF. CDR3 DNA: TGTGCCAGCAGCCTCTTCGGTCGGCAGTACTTC.

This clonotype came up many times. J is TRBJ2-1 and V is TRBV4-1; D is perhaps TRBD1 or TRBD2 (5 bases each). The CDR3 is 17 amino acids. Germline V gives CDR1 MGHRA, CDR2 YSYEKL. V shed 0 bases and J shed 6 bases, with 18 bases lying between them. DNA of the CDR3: TGCGCCAGCAGCCAAGATAGGGGTAGCGCCTATGGCAATGAGCAGTTCTTC. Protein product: CASSQDRGSAYGNEQFF.

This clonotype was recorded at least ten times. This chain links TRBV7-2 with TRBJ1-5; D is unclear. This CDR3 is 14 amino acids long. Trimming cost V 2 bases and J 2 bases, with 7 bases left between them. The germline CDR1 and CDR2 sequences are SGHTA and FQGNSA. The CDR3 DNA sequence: TGTGCCAGCAGCTTATTCGCACGCAATCAGCCCCAGCATTTT. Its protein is CASSLFARNQPQHF.

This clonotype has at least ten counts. CDR3 amino acids: CSARYGDQPQHF. In DNA, the CDR3 is TGCAGTGCGAGATACGGGGATCAGCCCCAGCATTTT. The chain recombines TRBV20-1 with TRBJ1-5, with D unclear. V lost 6 bases and J 5 bases, leaving 11 bases between the germline ends. The CDR3 is 12 amino acids. The germline CDR1 and CDR2 sequences are DFQATT and SNEGSKA (reference sequence).

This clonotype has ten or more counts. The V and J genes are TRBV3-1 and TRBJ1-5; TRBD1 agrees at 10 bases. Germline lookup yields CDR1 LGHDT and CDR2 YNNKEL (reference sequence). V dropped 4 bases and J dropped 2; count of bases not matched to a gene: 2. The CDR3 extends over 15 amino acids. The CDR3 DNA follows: TGTGCCAGCAGCCCCGGGACAGGGGGCAATCAGCCCCAGCATTTT. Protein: CASSPGTGGNQPQHF.

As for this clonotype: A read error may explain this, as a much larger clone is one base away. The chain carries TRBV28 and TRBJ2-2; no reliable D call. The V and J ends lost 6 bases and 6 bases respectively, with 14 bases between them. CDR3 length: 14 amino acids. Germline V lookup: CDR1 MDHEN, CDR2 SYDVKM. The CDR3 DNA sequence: TGTGCCAGCAGGCCGAGCAGGTTGCCCGGGGAGCTGTTTTTT. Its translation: CASRPSRLPGELFF.